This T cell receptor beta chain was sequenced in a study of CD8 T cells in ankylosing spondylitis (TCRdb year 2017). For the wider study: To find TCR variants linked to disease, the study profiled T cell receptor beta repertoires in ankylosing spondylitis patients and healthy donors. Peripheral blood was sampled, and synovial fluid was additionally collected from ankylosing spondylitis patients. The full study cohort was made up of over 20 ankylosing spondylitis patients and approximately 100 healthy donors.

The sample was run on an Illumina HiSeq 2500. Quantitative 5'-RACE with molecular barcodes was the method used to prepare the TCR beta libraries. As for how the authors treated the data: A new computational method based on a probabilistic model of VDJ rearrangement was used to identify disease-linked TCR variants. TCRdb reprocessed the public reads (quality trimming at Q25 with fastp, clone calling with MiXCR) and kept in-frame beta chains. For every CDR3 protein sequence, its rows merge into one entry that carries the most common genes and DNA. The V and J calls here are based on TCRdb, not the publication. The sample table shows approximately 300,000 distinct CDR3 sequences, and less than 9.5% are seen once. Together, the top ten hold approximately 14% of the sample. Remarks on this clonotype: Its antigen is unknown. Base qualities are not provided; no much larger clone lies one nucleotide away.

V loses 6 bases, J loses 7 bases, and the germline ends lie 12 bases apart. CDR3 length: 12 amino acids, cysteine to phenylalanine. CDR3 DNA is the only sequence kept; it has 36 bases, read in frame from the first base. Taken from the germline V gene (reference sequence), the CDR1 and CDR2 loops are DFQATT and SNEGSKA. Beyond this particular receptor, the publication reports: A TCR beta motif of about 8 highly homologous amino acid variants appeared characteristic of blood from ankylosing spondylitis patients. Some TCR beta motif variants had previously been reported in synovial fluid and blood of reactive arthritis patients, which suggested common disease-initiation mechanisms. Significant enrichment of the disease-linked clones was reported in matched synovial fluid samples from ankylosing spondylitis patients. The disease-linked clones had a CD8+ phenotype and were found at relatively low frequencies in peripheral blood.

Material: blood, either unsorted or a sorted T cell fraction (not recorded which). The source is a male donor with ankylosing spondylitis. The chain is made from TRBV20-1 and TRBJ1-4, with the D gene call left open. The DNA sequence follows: TGCAGTGCAAGTGGGGTGGCTGAAAAACTGTTTTTT. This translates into CSASGVAEKLFF.